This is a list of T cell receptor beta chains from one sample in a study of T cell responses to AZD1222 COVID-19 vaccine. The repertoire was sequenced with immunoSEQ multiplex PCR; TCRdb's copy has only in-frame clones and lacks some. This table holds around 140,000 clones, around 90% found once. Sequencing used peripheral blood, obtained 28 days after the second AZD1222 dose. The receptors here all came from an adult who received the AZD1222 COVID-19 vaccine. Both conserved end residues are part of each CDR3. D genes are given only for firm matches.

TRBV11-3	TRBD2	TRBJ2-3	CASSHSSGSITDTQYF
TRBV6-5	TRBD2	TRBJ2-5	CATRGGVGQETQYF
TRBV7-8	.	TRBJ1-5	CASNTAQKSNQPQHF
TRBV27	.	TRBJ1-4	CASTSATNEKLFF
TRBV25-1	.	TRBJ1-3	CASSDLQAHSGNTIYF
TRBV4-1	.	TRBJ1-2	CASSHSDRRNGYTF
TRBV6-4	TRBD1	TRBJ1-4	CASSDPFGDSNEKLFF
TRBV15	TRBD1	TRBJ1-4	CATSQTRGLGLFF
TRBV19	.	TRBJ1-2	CASSFSVESSTYGYTF
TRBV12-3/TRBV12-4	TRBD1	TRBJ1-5	CASSWTGGAPQHF
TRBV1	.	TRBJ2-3	CTSSQDSGGTDTQYF
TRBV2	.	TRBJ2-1	CASIGTWAISEQFF
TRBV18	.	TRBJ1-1	CASSPQGGNTEAFF
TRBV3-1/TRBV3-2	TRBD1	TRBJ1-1	CASNPGRTGALTEAFF
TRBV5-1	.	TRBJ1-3	CASSTEVYSGNTIYF
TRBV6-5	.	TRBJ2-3	CASSRRAGKTDTQYF
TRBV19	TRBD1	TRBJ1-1	CATKDRGGTEAFF
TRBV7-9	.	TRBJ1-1	CASSLAQPNTEAFF
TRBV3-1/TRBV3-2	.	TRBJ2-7	CASSQATVSYEQYF
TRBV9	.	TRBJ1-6	CASSVGAGLHF
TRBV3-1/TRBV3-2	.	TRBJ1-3	CASSQGEGNTIYF
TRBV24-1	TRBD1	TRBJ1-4	CATSDSRQGTEKLFF
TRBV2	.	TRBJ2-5	CASIGGLGETQYF
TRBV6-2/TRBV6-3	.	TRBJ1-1	CASSFGTEAFF
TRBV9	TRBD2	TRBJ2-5	CASSVFALAGKETQYF
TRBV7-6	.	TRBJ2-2	CASSLASLVGTGELFF
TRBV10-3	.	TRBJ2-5	CAISERAVQETQYF
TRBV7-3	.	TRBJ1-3	CASSLERSGNTIYF
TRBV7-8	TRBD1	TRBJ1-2	CASSPDREGYGYTF
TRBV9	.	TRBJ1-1	CASSPQTMNTEAFF
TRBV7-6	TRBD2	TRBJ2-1	CASNNRLAGGRGEQFF
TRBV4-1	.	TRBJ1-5	CASSRDGKKNQPQHF
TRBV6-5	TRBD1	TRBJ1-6	CASSSTGTGASPLHF
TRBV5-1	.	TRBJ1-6	CASSLNPWSGTEESPLHF
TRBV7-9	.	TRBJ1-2	CASRSTGYGYTF
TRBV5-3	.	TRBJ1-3	CAPSDGFWRMVDF
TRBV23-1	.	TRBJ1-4	CASPRTNEKLFF
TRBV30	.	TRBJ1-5	CAWRGSSLGPQHF
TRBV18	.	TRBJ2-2	CASSLEGRLRELFF
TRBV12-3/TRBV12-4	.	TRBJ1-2	CASRPSDSYGYTF
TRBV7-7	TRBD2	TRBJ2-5	CASSLGLAGFQETQYF
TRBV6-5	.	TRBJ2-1	CASSYVQQTYNEQFF
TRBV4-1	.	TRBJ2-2	CASSQGLVTGELFF
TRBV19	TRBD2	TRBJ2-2	CASSIASGTNTGELFF
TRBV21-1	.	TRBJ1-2	CASTSSVGGYTF
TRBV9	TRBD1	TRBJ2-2	CASSSDRANTGELFF
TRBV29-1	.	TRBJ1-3	CSVAGTSGNTIYF
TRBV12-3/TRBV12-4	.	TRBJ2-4	CASSLTDLNIQYF
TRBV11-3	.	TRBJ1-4	CASSTTRVEKLFF
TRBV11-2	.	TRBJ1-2	CASSFTQTGHYGYTF
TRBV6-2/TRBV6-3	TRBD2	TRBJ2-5	CASSYSPSGSRETQYF
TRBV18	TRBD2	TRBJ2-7	CASSPGAGGYEQYF
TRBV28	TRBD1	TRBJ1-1	CASSLGDRVGTEAFF
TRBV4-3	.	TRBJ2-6	CASSQGHSGANVLTF
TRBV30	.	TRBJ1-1	CAWGRAEAFF
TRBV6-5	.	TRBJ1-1	CASTGRQNTEAFF
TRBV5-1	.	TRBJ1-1	CASSLETANTEAFF
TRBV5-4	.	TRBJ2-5	CASSSAGVTQETQYF
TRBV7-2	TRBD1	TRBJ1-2	CASSFYLTGKDGYTF
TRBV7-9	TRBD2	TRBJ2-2	CASSHRTSPNTGELFF